The 30 T cell receptor beta chains reported below all come from one sample, sequenced in a study of response to subunit inactivated influenza vaccine. MiXCR was run by TCRdb on the RT-PCR reads, yielding one entry per CDR3 protein. Among about 700,000 distinct CDR3 sequences listed, 11% to 15% were seen once. The specimen comprised PBMCs from blood, sampled 14 to 15 days before vaccination. These receptors came from a man aged 50-59 years who received an inactivated influenza vaccine.

V and J are TRBV19 and TRBJ2-1, with D unresolved. The germline CDR1 and CDR2 sequences are LNHDA and SQIVND (reference sequence). Trimming shortened V by 2 bases and J by 3 bases, and 8 bases separated the two germline ends. CDR3 size: 14 residues. Here the CDR3 DNA reads TGTGCCAGTAGTATACTCAGGCTCTACAATGAGCAGTTCTTC. Translation: CASSILRLYNEQFF. The full variable domain, rest sourced from reference TRBV19 and TRBJ2-1, is DGGITQSPKYLFRKEGQNVTLSCEQNLNHDAMYWYRQDPGQGLRLIYYSQIVNDFQKGDIAEGYSVSREKKESFPLTVTSAQKNPTAFYLCASSILRLYNEQFFGPGTRLTVL.

This rearrangement joins TRBV5-4 to TRBJ2-5, with D possibly being TRBD1 (5 bases). CDR1 SGHNT and CDR2 YYREEE come from the germline V gene (reference sequence). The germline V and J ends were trimmed by 1 base and 5 bases, with 12 bases remaining between them. The CDR3 totals 14 residues. The CDR3 region is CASSLSQGHETQYF. The CDR3 bases are TGTGCCAGCAGCTTGTCGCAGGGCCACGAGACCCAGTACTTC.

The rearrangement links TRBV6-5 to TRBJ2-7; 9 bases map to TRBD1. Germline V gene lookup returns CDR1 MNHEY and CDR2 SVGAGI. The CDR3 is made up of 17 amino acids. Trimming took 2 bases from V and 1 from J; bases not matched to a gene: 9. The CDR3 sequence is CASSYPFGTGNSYEQYF. The CDR3 DNA reads as TGTGCCAGCAGTTACCCTTTCGGGACAGGGAATTCCTACGAGCAGTACTTC.

This chain joins TRBV20-1 and TRBJ2-5; 10 bases match TRBD2. This CDR3 contains 14 residues. V lost 5 bases to trimming and J lost 5 bases; unmatched junction nucleotides: 8. Germline CDR1 is DFQATT and CDR2 is SNEGSKA (reference sequence). CDR3 DNA sequence: TGCAGTGCTGGGGCTAGCGGGAGAACGGAGACCCAGTACTTC. Its translation is CSAGASGRTETQYF.

The V gene is TRBV6-5, the J gene TRBJ1-2; D gene unclear. This CDR3 comprises 11 residues. V was cut by 8 bases and J by 5 bases, with 9 bases left in between. Germline V gene sequence: CDR1 MNHEY, CDR2 SVGAGI. CDR3 in amino acids: CASVDHYGYTF. Written as DNA, the CDR3 is TGTGCCAGCGTCGATCATTATGGCTACACCTTC.

The V gene is TRBV2, the J gene TRBJ1-2; 12 nucleotides align to TRBD1. The CDR3 is 16 amino acids. V was pared by 4 bases and J by 6 bases, with 9 bases of the junction left unmatched. Germline CDR1 reads SNHLY; CDR2 reads FYNNEI. In DNA, the CDR3 is TGTGCCAGCAGTGTAACCCGGGACAGGGGGCTCAATGGCTACACCTTC. Its translation: CASSVTRDRGLNGYTF.

A note on this clonotype: At one boundary the junction diverges from the germline segment, which might be a read error. The chain carries TRBV7-2 and TRBJ2-3, with D unresolved. The CDR3 spans 13 residues. Germline V gene sequence: CDR1 SGHTA, CDR2 FQGNSA. The DNA for the CDR3 is TGTGCCAGCACCAAGGTTCCTACAGACACGCAGTATTTT. Protein product: CASTKVPTDTQYF.

As regards this clonotype: A much larger clone differs from this one at a single base, so this may be a read error. The chain recombines TRBV3-1 with TRBJ2-1, with unresolved D. The CDR3 totals 14 residues. Germline CDR1 LGHDT, CDR2 YNNKEL (reference sequence). The CDR3, as DNA: TGTGGCAGCAGCCAAGATTGGGCAAACAATGAGCAGTTCTTC. Its protein is CGSSQDWANNEQFF.

This clonotype was counted a few times. This chain uses TRBV6-1 with TRBJ1-1; D is ambiguous. Germline values: CDR1 MNHNS, CDR2 SASEGT. The CDR3 totals 14 residues. The ends were cut back, 0 bases at V and 3 bases at J, with 8 bases in the middle. DNA for the CDR3: TGTGCCAGCAGTGAAGCTCTCGGGGACACTGAAGCTTTCTTT. Protein sequence: CASSEALGDTEAFF.

In its sample, this clonotype was seen a few times. This rearrangement joins TRBV7-2 to TRBJ2-4; 11 bases line up with TRBD2. After removal of 2 bases from V and 3 bases from J, the junction contained 6 bases not matched to a gene. The V gene's germline CDR1 is SGHTA and CDR2 FQGNSA. The CDR3 totals 17 residues. CDR3 region: CASSLQGLADFKNIQYF. In nucleotides, the CDR3 is TGTGCCAGCAGCTTACAGGGACTAGCGGACTTCAAAAACATTCAGTACTTC.

This clonotype was seen only a few times. The chain combines TRBV12-3 or TRBV12-4 with TRBJ2-6; no clear D. The CDR3 length is 16 residues. Between the trimmed V and J ends, which lost 5 bases and 0 bases, there was a span of 11 bases. The CDR3 loop is CASSQDGRSGANVLTF. The CDR3, as DNA: TGTGCCAGCAGTCAGGACGGACGCTCTGGGGCCAACGTCCTGACTTTC.

The genes are TRBV9 and TRBJ2-3; 12 nucleotides line up with TRBD2. There are 16 residues in the CDR3. The V gene's germline CDR1 is SGDLS and CDR2 YYNGEE. V gave up 3 bases and J gave up 2 bases; unmatched junction bases: 4. CDR3 region: CASSARLAGVTDTQYF. CDR3 DNA: TGTGCCAGCAGCGCCCGACTAGCGGGGGTCACAGATACGCAGTATTTT.

The sample holds a few counts of this clonotype. The chain is built from TRBV11-2 and TRBJ1-1, with D tentatively TRBD1 (5 bases). Germline values: CDR1 SGHAT, CDR2 FQNNGV. The V end was cut by 2 bases, the J end by 5 bases, with 21 bases between. CDR3 length equals 17 residues. CDR3 DNA: TGTGCCAGCAGCTTAATCTACAGGCCTTACAAAGGGACTGAAGCTTTCTTT. This sequence encodes CASSLIYRPYKGTEAFF. The full variable domain, in which reference TRBV11-2 and TRBJ1-1 provide the parts outside the CDR3, is EAGVAQSPRYKIIEKRQSVAFWCNPISGHATLYWYQQILGQGPKLLIQFQNNGVVDDSQLPKDRFSAERLKGVDSTLKIQPAKLEDSAVYLCASSLIYRPYKGTEAFFGQGTRLTVV.

The genes are TRBV5-1 and TRBJ2-3, with D possibly TRBD2 on 5 matching bases. Germline CDR1 and CDR2: SGHRS and YFSETQ. This CDR3 has 14 amino acids. V dropped 0 bases and J dropped 3 bases, with 8 bases sitting between them. The CDR3 here is CASSLVRETDTQYF. In nucleotides, the CDR3 is TGCGCCAGCAGCTTGGTTCGGGAAACAGATACGCAGTATTTT.

This clonotype was seen ten or more times. The V and J genes are TRBV27 and TRBJ2-7; 14 nucleotides agree with TRBD2. The length of the CDR3 is 16 residues. In germline, CDR1 is MNHEY, CDR2 SMNVEV (reference sequence). The V and J ends lost 6 bases and 5 bases, in that order; junction bases with no gene match: 9. CDR3 sequence: CASRRPGLAGVNEQYF. The CDR3, as DNA: TGTGCCAGCAGGCGCCCGGGACTAGCGGGGGTGAACGAGCAGTACTTC.

CDR3 coding DNA: TGTGCCAGCAGTTTTGAGGTCGCGGGACTCACCCGGCGAGGACTAGCGGGAAAGCGGGATGAGCAGTTCTTC. It specifies CASSFEVAGLTRRGLAGKRDEQFF. The V call is TRBV12-3 or TRBV12-4, the J call TRBJ2-1, with 12 bases aligning to TRBD2. The CDR3 is 24 residues long. Trimming removed 3 bases from V and 8 bases from J; junction bases left unmatched: 32.

This clonotype was detected a few times. The rearrangement uses TRBV5-1 and TRBJ1-1; possibly TRBD1 for D (5 bases). The CDR3 spans 14 residues. The ends were cut back, 1 base at V and 6 bases at J, with 13 bases in the middle. Germline lookup yields CDR1 SGHRS and CDR2 YFSETQ. The CDR3 nucleotides read TGCGCCAGCAGCTTGAATGGGGGGTCCCCTGAAGCTTTCTTT. It is translated as CASSLNGGSPEAFF.

This chain connects TRBV7-8 to TRBJ2-3; D is uncertain. The V and J ends lost 1 base and 5 bases respectively, with 16 bases between them. Germline V gene lookup returns CDR1 SGHVS and CDR2 FQNEAQ. The CDR3 consists of 16 residues. As DNA, the CDR3 is TGTGCCAGCAGCTTAGGCCGGTCCTACAGTGGAGATACGCAGTATTTT. This sequence encodes CASSLGRSYSGDTQYF.

In this sample, this clonotype turned up many times. CDR3 sequence (DNA): TGCAGTGCTAGTAGGGACAGGGGGCCACAAGAGACCCAGTACTTC. Protein: CSASRDRGPQETQYF. V gene TRBV20-1 combines with J gene TRBJ2-5, with 12 bases aligning to TRBD1. CDR1 and CDR2 from the germline V gene are DFQATT and SNEGSKA (reference sequence). This CDR3 contains 15 residues. V shed 3 bases, J shed 2 bases, and the junction held 4 bases outside the gene matches.

Comments on this clonotype: The junction and the germline gene differ at one end; a read error may be behind it. The CDR3, as DNA: TGTGCCTGGACCCTCCGGGACAGGGGGTGTTTC. Residues: CAWTLRDRGCF. V usage is TRBV30 and J usage is TRBJ2-1, with 11 bases matching TRBD1. Germline V gene data show CDR1 as GTSNPN and CDR2 as SVGIG (reference sequence). This CDR3 is built from 11 residues.

This clonotype was recorded at least ten times. J is TRBJ2-1 and V is TRBV10-3; D might be TRBD1 (6 bases). Germline V gene lookup returns CDR1 ENHRY and CDR2 SYGVKD. This CDR3 is 12 amino acids long. The ends were cut back, 6 bases at V and 4 bases at J, with 7 bases in the middle. CDR3 DNA sequence: TGTGCCATCAGCGGACAGTACAATGAGCAGTTCTTC. Its translation: CAISGQYNEQFF.

This clonotype was counted many times. This sequence joins TRBV2 and TRBJ1-2; weak D call: TRBD1 (5 bases). In germline, CDR1 is SNHLY, CDR2 FYNNEI. This CDR3 region has 13 residues. The V end was cut by 6 bases, the J end by 2 bases, with 10 bases between. The CDR3 nucleotides are TGTGCCAGCAGAGGGGATTCCAACTATGGCTACACCTTC. This sequence encodes CASRGDSNYGYTF.

This clonotype was counted many times. The rearrangement links TRBV10-3 to TRBJ2-7; D is possibly TRBD1 (5 bases). Germline loops: CDR1 ENHRY, CDR2 SYGVKD. V shed 8 bases and J shed 2 bases, with 10 bases lying between them. This CDR3 comprises 12 residues. CDR3 nucleotides: TGTGCCATCCAGGGTGCGCCCTACGAGCAGTACTTC. Residues: CAIQGAPYEQYF.

The CDR3 sequence is CASSVGQGTGANVLTF. In DNA, the CDR3 is TGTGCCAGCAGCGTAGGACAAGGGACCGGGGCCAACGTCCTGACTTTC. The rearrangement uses TRBV7-9 and TRBJ2-6; D may match TRBD1 or TRBD2 (5 bases each). The CDR3 totals 16 residues. Germline V CDR1 and CDR2: SEHNR, FQNEAQ (reference sequence). Trimming cost V 5 bases and J 4 bases, with 15 bases left between them. The full variable domain, with the rest looked up from reference TRBV7-9 and TRBJ2-6, is DTGVSQNPRHKITKRGQNVTFRCDPISEHNRLYWYRQTLGQGPEFLTYFQNEAQLEKSRLLSDRFSAERPKGSFSTLEIQRTEQGDSAMYLCASSVGQGTGANVLTFGAGSRLTVL.

There are a few counts of this clonotype. V is TRBV7-9 and J is TRBJ2-1; D uncertain. The CDR3 contains 14 residues. Trimming stripped 6 bases from V and 9 bases from J, with 18 bases between. CDR1 is SEHNR and CDR2 is FQNEAQ in the germline V gene (reference sequence). CDR3 sequence reads: CASSRTTALGEQFF. The CDR3 coding sequence is TGTGCCAGCAGTCGGACCACCGCCCTCGGTGAGCAGTTCTTC.

The chain combines TRBV6-1 with TRBJ2-2; 8 bases line up with TRBD1. CDR3 length: 15 amino acids. The V gene's germline CDR1 is MNHNS and CDR2 SASEGT. The DNA of the CDR3 is TGTGCAGCCCGGAGGACAGGGACTAACACCGGGGAGCTGTTTTTT. Translating gives CAARRTGTNTGELFF.

Turning to this clonotype: No conserved phenylalanine or tryptophan ends this CDR3, so it is likely a read error. This sequence joins TRBV7-2 and TRBJ2-7; 8 bases align to TRBD2. V lost 2 bases, J lost 3 bases, and 0 bases stayed unmatched. Germline loops: CDR1 SGHTA, CDR2 FQGNSA. CDR3 length: 13 residues. The CDR3 reads CASSLSGSYEQYL. CDR3 DNA: TGTGCCAGCAGCTTAAGCGGGAGCTACGAGCAGTACTTA.

This clonotype has a handful of counts. V usage is TRBV18 and J usage is TRBJ1-4; maybe TRBD1 (6 bases). Germline V gene lookup returns CDR1 KGHSH and CDR2 LQKENI. The CDR3 loop spans 17 amino acids. V was shortened by 6 bases and J by 4 bases, with 21 bases between the two germline ends. The CDR3 region has the DNA TGTGCCAGCTCGCGTGGGGACACCTGGAGAAATAATGAAAAACTGTTTTTT. Its translation is CASSRGDTWRNNEKLFF.

Only a few counts were recorded for this clonotype. The V call is TRBV12-3 or TRBV12-4, the J call TRBJ2-4; no firm D call. Trimming shortened V by 3 bases and J by 2 bases, and 8 bases separated the two germline ends. There are 14 residues in the CDR3. In DNA, the CDR3 is TGTGCCAGCAGTTTCTTCGGTTCCAAAAACATTCAGTACTTC. Protein: CASSFFGSKNIQYF.

This clonotype was seen at least ten times. The chain links TRBV20-1 to TRBJ2-5; D remains ambiguous. Germline assignment: CDR1 DFQATT and CDR2 SNEGSKA (reference sequence). Between the trimmed V and J ends, which lost 0 bases and 5 bases, there was a span of 1 base. The CDR3 covers 10 residues. The CDR3 DNA is TGCAGTGCTAGAGATGAGACCCAGTACTTC. Amino acids: CSARDETQYF.